This paragraph covers one TCR beta chain sequence. What it binds is not known. The sample has other DNA sequences that encode this CDR3 too. The data derive from a study of shared clonotypes between healthy human individuals. Donors, healthy HIV-negative adults, lacked recent acute infections or vaccinations. Each replicate PCR on the sorted subsets used roughly 210 ng DNA (around 30,000 T cell genomes). Sequenced by immunoSEQ multiplex PCR; TCRdb stores in-frame clones only, minus some. The sample has 1,400,000 or so clones, approximately 98.5% seen once. This CDR3 is 12 amino acids long. V lost 4 bases and J 4 bases, leaving 5 bases between the germline ends. The germline V gene has CDR1 SGHTA and CDR2 FQGNSA. Overall study results and limits: As a rule, naive subsets had a larger estimated richness than memory subsets. A reduction in generation probabilities was seen for non-shared clonotypes relative to those shared by all four donors.

The chain has TRBV7-2 and TRBJ1-5; D gene ambiguous. The sequencing sample was made of naive CD4+ T cells sorted from blood. Subset indicated: CD45RA+ positively selected. The TCR was taken from a man aged 25 to 45 in good health. CDR3 bases: TGTGCCAGCAGCTCAAATAATCAGCCCCAGCATTTT. Its translation is CASSSNNQPQHF.